The clone carrying this T cell receptor beta chain was recorded a few times. The antigen remains undetermined. Libraries were prepared by immunoSEQ multiplex PCR; TCRdb keeps only in-frame clonotypes and omits some of them. The sample has around 5,600 clones; approximately 29% are singletons. The CDR3 runs to 15 residues. The germline V gene encodes CDR1 KGHSH and CDR2 LQKENI. This sample was included in a study of T cell clones after liver transplantation. The overall study: Post-transplant blood was tracked for graft-donor-reactive T cell clones identified in a pre-transplant mixed lymphocyte reaction. At least one year of complete immunosuppression withdrawal without enzymes over twice normal defined tolerance. General study findings and limits: These preliminary findings come from unstandardized post-transplant sampling times.

Alloreactive TCRbeta sequences came from sequencing proliferating CFSE-low cells in the MLR. The V and J genes are TRBV18 and TRBJ2-5; TRBD1 matches 7 bases. The last part of the DNA fits TRBJ2-7 better; the J call may be wrong. This sequence originates from a human patient who received a liver transplant. The T cells may come from the graft donor. Sequenced sample: CD4+ T cells from cultured PBMCs. This chain's CDR3 is CASSPSRDRPYEQYF. CDR3 DNA: TGTGCCAGCTCACCGTCTCGGGACAGACCCTACGAGCAGTACTTC.